A selection of T cell receptor beta chains follows, all from one sample in a study of shared clonotypes between healthy human individuals. Produced via immunoSEQ multiplex PCR; TCRdb's table is partial and in-frame only. The sample has approximately 2.3 million clones, 85% to 95% seen once. Specimen: naive CD4+ T cells from PBMCs. These receptors came from a man between 18 and 29 years old in good health. Some clones in this sample may be carry-over from other donors' samples. Both conserved end residues are part of each CDR3. A D gene is named only where the DNA matches it firmly. Clone size, where shown, is once, few, many, or a class for clones that have expanded.

v_gene	j_gene	abundance	d_gene	CDR3nt	CDR3aa
TRBV6-5	TRBJ1-5	few	-	TGTGCCAGCAGAATAGATAGCAATCAGCCCCAGCATTTT	CASRIDSNQPQHF
TRBV9	TRBJ2-2	few	-	TGTGCCAGCAGCGTAGCTATGGGCCGCCAGGAGGGCGGGGAGCTGTTTTTT	CASSVAMGRQEGGELFF
TRBV7-9	TRBJ2-4	-	-	TGTGCCAGCAGCTTAATGGGGGCGCTGGCCAAAAACATTCAGTACTTC	CASSLMGALAKNIQYF
TRBV7-2	TRBJ2-7	-	TRBD2	TGTGCCAGCAGCTCTACTGGGACTAGCGACTACGAGCAGTACTTC	CASSSTGTSDYEQYF
TRBV6-1	TRBJ1-4	-	-	TGTGCCAGCAGTGACACCACCGGGACCCAACTGTTTTTT	CASSDTTGTQLFF
TRBV5-1	TRBJ2-5	-	TRBD1	TGCGCCAGCAGCTTGGGACTGACAGGGCAAGAGACCCAGTACTTC	CASSLGLTGQETQYF
TRBV5-1	TRBJ1-1	few	-	TGCGCCAGCAGCTTGGTAGGGTCCGCCACTGAAGCTTTCTTT	CASSLVGSATEAFF
TRBV6-1	TRBJ1-3	once	-	TGTGCCAGCATATTTATAAGTTTCTCTGGAAACACCATATATTTT	CASIFISFSGNTIYF
TRBV7-2	TRBJ1-5	-	-	TGTGCCAGCAGCATAAACCTCTCCAATCAGCCCCAGCATTTT	CASSINLSNQPQHF
TRBV6-5	TRBJ2-7	-	-	TGTGCCAGCGTCTCCATTTTCATGCCCTACGAGCAGTACTTC	CASVSIFMPYEQYF
TRBV6-5	TRBJ2-1	-	-	TGTGCCAGCAGTCTCTGGGACAACTCCTACAATGAGCAGTTCTTC	CASSLWDNSYNEQFF